These 15 T cell receptor beta chains originate from one sample sequenced in a study of OX40 agonist ivuxolimab in advanced cancers. Using immunoSEQ multiplex PCR, the repertoire was profiled, and TCRdb retains in-frame clones only, with some absent. Of more than 7,000 clones in the sample, around nine tenths were seen once. Material: CD4+ or CD8+ T cells sorted from blood, obtained in a trial of the OX40 agonist ivuxolimab. The receptors come from an adult with an advanced solid tumor such as melanoma, head and neck, liver or kidney cancer.

The chain recombines TRBV28 with TRBJ2-3; D ambiguous. This CDR3 comprises 14 residues. Per the germline V gene, CDR1 is MDHEN and CDR2 is SYDVKM. Trimming took 3 bases from V and 2 from J, leaving 9 bases between them. CDR3 amino acids: CASSLWVATDTQYF. Written as DNA, the CDR3 is TGTGCCAGCAGTTTGTGGGTGGCCACAGATACGCAGTATTTT. Complete variable domain (other parts from reference TRBV28 and TRBJ2-3): DVKVTQSSRYLVKRTGEKVFLECVQDMDHENMFWYRQDPGLGLRLIYFSYDVKMKEKGDIPEGYSVSREKKERFSLILESASTNQTSMYLCASSLWVATDTQYFGPGTRLTVL.

The chain combines TRBV7-9 with TRBJ1-3; D uncertain. There are 12 residues in the CDR3. Trimming removed 3 bases from V and 4 bases from J, with 4 bases in between. CDR1 SEHNR and CDR2 FQNEAQ come from the germline V gene (reference sequence). CDR3 region: CASSLGGNTIYF. The CDR3 coding sequence is TGTGCCAGCAGCTTGGGAGGAAACACCATATATTTT.

The chain couples TRBV29-1 to TRBJ2-2; no firm D call. From germline, CDR1 is SQVTM and CDR2 ANQGSEA. CDR3 length equals 12 residues. The V end lost 5 bases, the J end lost 5 bases, and 9 bases lay between the germline ends. The CDR3 spells CSVLAGTGELFF. CDR3 nucleotides: TGCAGCGTTCTGGCAGGAACCGGGGAGCTGTTTTTT.

The chain joins TRBV5-1 to TRBJ1-6; TRBD1 agrees at 7 bases. Germline CDR1 SGHRS, CDR2 YFSETQ. Losses at the gene ends were 4 bases for V and 2 bases for J; bases not matched to a gene: 3. CDR3 length: 15 residues. This CDR3 reads CASSIGTAYNSPLHF. The CDR3 DNA sequence: TGCGCCAGCAGCATAGGGACAGCCTATAATTCACCCCTCCACTTT.

The chain recombines TRBV7-6 with TRBJ2-7; 10 bases match TRBD1. V lost 4 bases, J lost 7 bases, and 19 bases stayed unmatched. Germline V CDR1 and CDR2: SGHVS, FNYEAQ. The CDR3 is 18 residues long. The chain's CDR3 is CASSSYADGQGVEWEQYF. DNA of the CDR3: TGTGCCAGCAGCTCCTACGCCGACGGACAGGGGGTGGAATGGGAGCAGTACTTC.

The rearrangement joins TRBV18 to TRBJ1-1, with 7 bases fitting TRBD1. This CDR3 is built from 16 residues. J was trimmed by 1 base and V by 5 bases; bases with no gene match: 10. Germline CDR1 KGHSH, CDR2 LQKENI. Here the CDR3 DNA reads TGTGCCAGCTCAGAGACCCCGGGACAGAGGAACACTGAAGCTTTCTTT. Its protein is CASSETPGQRNTEAFF.

CDR3 residues: CSVENWDSPYNEQFF. CDR3 coding DNA: TGCAGCGTTGAAAATTGGGACAGTCCCTACAATGAGCAGTTCTTC. The genes are TRBV29-1 and TRBJ2-1; 7 positions match TRBD1. There are 15 residues in the CDR3. The J segment lost 2 bases and the V segment lost 2 bases, leaving 6 bases of the junction unmatched. Looked up from germline, CDR1 is SQVTM and CDR2 is ANQGSEA.

J is TRBJ1-3 and V is TRBV7-6; 7 nucleotides align to TRBD1. This CDR3 contains 15 residues. V lost 0 bases to trimming and J lost 4 bases; unmatched junction nucleotides: 3. Germline CDR1 is SGHVS and CDR2 is FNYEAQ. The CDR3 nucleotides are TGTGCCAGCAGCTTAGCAGGGGGCAAAGGAAACACCATATATTTT. This codes for CASSLAGGKGNTIYF.

The rearrangement uses TRBV29-1 and TRBJ2-7; D perhaps matches TRBD2 (6 bases). The CDR3 totals 14 residues. Germline V lookup: CDR1 SQVTM, CDR2 ANQGSEA. The V end lost 0 bases, the J end lost 2 bases, and 11 bases lay between the germline ends. CDR3 residues: CSVEDRAGPYEQYF. The CDR3 nucleotides are TGCAGCGTTGAAGACAGGGCGGGACCCTACGAGCAGTACTTC.

The chain has TRBV9 and TRBJ2-3; D may be TRBD2 (5 bases). The V gene lost 4 bases and the J gene lost 4 bases, with 25 bases spanning the gap. Germline V gene sequence: CDR1 SGDLS, CDR2 YYNGEE. The CDR3 covers 18 residues. The CDR3, as DNA: TGTGCCAGCAGCCACCCTTTTACTAGAACCCACGGTGCAGATACGCAGTATTTT. Its protein product is CASSHPFTRTHGADTQYF. Full variable domain (remainder filled in from reference TRBV9 and TRBJ2-3): DSGVTQTPKHLITATGQRVTLRCSPRSGDLSVYWYQQSLDQGLQFLIQYYNGEERAKGNILERFSAQQFPDLHSELNLSSLELGDSALYFCASSHPFTRTHGADTQYFGPGTRLTVL.

The rearrangement uses TRBV6-5 and TRBJ2-7; D is ambiguous. Germline V gene lookup returns CDR1 MNHEY and CDR2 SVGAGI. V was clipped by 2 bases and J by 1 base, with 6 bases between them. The length of the CDR3 is 13 residues. The CDR3 here is CASSYDGSYEQYF. Written as DNA, the CDR3 is TGTGCCAGCAGTTACGACGGATCCTACGAGCAGTACTTC.

The chain couples TRBV6-5 to TRBJ1-6, with a tentative D call TRBD1 (5 bases). The V gene lost 5 bases and the J gene lost 5 bases, with 13 bases spanning the gap. CDR3 length: 15 residues. The V gene's germline CDR1 is MNHEY and CDR2 SVGAGI. For the CDR3, the DNA is TGTGCCAGCAGTGCCGGGACGGGCCATAATTCACCCCTCCACTTT. Protein product: CASSAGTGHNSPLHF.

The chain recombines TRBV9 with TRBJ2-7; D is uncertain. With 4 bases removed from V and 4 bases from J, the gap between germline ends came to 15 bases. Germline loops: CDR1 SGDLS, CDR2 YYNGEE. This CDR3 spans 14 amino acids. The CDR3 DNA reads as TGTGCCAGCAGCCCACGGATGGAGACTTACGAGCAGTACTTC. Its protein is CASSPRMETYEQYF.

The genes are TRBV9 and TRBJ2-7, with 7 bases identical to TRBD1. Germline lookup yields CDR1 SGDLS and CDR2 YYNGEE. Germline trimming cut 0 bases from V and 6 bases from J; bases unmatched to any gene: 12. The CDR3 sequence is 16 residues long. CDR3 bases: TGTGCCAGCAGCGTAGGGGTTAGGGACAGTTCGTCCGAGCAGTACTTC. Amino acids: CASSVGVRDSSSEQYF. The whole variable domain, remainder taken from reference TRBV9 and TRBJ2-7, is DSGVTQTPKHLITATGQRVTLRCSPRSGDLSVYWYQQSLDQGLQFLIQYYNGEERAKGNILERFSAQQFPDLHSELNLSSLELGDSALYFCASSVGVRDSSSEQYFGPGTRLTVT.

CDR3 sequence: CASSRSGGNEQFF. CDR3 coding DNA: TGTGCCAGTAGTAGGTCCGGAGGTAATGAGCAGTTCTTC. The rearrangement links TRBV19 to TRBJ2-1, with TRBD2 as a possible D gene (5 bases). V dropped 4 bases and J dropped 7 bases, with 11 bases sitting between them. Germline assignment: CDR1 LNHDA and CDR2 SQIVND (reference sequence). The length of the CDR3 is 13 residues.